This T cell receptor beta chain was obtained from a study of cytomegalovirus exposure and HLA in healthy donors. General observations from the study: Later on, an analysis showed TCR association rates differing by HLA locus, with DRB1 the most and HLA-C the fewest.

Comments on this clone: What it recognizes is unknown.

The study ran its PCR with 60 Vbeta and 13 Jbeta primers. Sequenced by immunoSEQ multiplex PCR; TCRdb stores in-frame clones only, minus some. The table includes 100,000 to 120,000 clones, 83% detected once. V lost 1 base and J 5 bases, leaving 9 bases between the germline ends. The germline CDR1 and CDR2 sequences are SGHDN and FVKESK. The CDR3 extends over 14 amino acids. The chain employs TRBV14 and TRBJ2-1; no definite D call. The material sequenced was PBMCs. This clonotype originated in a man between 18 and 29 years old in good health and CMV-seronegative. The CDR3 DNA reads as TGTGCCAGCAGCCAAGTTAGATACCACAATGAGCAGTTCTTC. The encoded protein is CASSQVRYHNEQFF.